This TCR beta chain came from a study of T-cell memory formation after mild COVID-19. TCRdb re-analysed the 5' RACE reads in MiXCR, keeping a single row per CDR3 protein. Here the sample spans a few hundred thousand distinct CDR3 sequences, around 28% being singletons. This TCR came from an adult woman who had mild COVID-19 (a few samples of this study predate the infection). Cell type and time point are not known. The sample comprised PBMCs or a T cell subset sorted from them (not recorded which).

Here the CDR3 DNA reads TGTGCCACCCCCCGGGACGGCGTTCCCGGGGAGCTGTTTTTT. As protein: CATPRDGVPGELFF. The chain uses TRBV7-9 and TRBJ2-2, with D tentatively TRBD1 or TRBD2 (5 bases each). V lost 10 bases and J lost 6, with 18 bases in between. The CDR3 has 14 residues. Germline V gene sequence: CDR1 SEHNR, CDR2 FQNEAQ (reference sequence).